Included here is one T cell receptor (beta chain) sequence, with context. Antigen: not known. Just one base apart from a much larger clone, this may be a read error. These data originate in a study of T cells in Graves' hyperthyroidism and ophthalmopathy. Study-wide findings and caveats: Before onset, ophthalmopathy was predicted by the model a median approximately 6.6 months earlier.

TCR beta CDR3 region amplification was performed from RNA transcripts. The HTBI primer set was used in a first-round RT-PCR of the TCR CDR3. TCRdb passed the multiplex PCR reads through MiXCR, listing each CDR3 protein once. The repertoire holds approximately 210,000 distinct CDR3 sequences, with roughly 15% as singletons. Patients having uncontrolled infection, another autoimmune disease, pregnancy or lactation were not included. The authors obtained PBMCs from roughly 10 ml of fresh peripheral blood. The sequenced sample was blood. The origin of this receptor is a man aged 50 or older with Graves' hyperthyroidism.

Here the CDR3 DNA reads TGTGCCAGCAGCCTCGAAATGAACACTGAAGCTTCCTTT. It translates to CASSLEMNTEASF. This chain uses TRBV12-3 or TRBV12-4 with TRBJ1-1; D unclear. This CDR3 comprises 13 residues.